Sequencing of this T cell receptor (beta chain) was carried out in a study of shared clonotypes between healthy human individuals. Overall study findings and caveats: Sorted-subset sequencing was shown by rarefaction to be incomplete despite large depth. In a few donors, around 5% of naive CD4 clonotypes appeared in common. A reduction in generation probabilities was seen for non-shared clonotypes relative to those shared by all four donors.

The donors were all Caucasian adults (living in Nashville, Tennessee). Note on this clone: The antigen is unknown.

Produced via immunoSEQ multiplex PCR; TCRdb's table is partial and in-frame only. Here the sample spans about 2 million clones, 90% to 95% being singletons. Trimming at V came to 5 bases and at J to 5 bases, leaving 5 bases not matched to a gene. Germline V lookup: CDR1 SGHNT, CDR2 YYREEE (reference sequence). This CDR3 region has 13 residues. The sequencing input was naive CD4+ T cells sorted from blood. Subset of the sample: CD45RA+ positively selected. The TCR originated in a man younger than 30 in good health. V is TRBV5-4 and J is TRBJ1-1; TRBD1 aligns across 8 bases. The CDR3 loop reads CASSQTGGTEAFF. The CDR3 DNA sequence: TGTGCCAGCAGTCAAACAGGGGGGACTGAAGCTTTCTTT.